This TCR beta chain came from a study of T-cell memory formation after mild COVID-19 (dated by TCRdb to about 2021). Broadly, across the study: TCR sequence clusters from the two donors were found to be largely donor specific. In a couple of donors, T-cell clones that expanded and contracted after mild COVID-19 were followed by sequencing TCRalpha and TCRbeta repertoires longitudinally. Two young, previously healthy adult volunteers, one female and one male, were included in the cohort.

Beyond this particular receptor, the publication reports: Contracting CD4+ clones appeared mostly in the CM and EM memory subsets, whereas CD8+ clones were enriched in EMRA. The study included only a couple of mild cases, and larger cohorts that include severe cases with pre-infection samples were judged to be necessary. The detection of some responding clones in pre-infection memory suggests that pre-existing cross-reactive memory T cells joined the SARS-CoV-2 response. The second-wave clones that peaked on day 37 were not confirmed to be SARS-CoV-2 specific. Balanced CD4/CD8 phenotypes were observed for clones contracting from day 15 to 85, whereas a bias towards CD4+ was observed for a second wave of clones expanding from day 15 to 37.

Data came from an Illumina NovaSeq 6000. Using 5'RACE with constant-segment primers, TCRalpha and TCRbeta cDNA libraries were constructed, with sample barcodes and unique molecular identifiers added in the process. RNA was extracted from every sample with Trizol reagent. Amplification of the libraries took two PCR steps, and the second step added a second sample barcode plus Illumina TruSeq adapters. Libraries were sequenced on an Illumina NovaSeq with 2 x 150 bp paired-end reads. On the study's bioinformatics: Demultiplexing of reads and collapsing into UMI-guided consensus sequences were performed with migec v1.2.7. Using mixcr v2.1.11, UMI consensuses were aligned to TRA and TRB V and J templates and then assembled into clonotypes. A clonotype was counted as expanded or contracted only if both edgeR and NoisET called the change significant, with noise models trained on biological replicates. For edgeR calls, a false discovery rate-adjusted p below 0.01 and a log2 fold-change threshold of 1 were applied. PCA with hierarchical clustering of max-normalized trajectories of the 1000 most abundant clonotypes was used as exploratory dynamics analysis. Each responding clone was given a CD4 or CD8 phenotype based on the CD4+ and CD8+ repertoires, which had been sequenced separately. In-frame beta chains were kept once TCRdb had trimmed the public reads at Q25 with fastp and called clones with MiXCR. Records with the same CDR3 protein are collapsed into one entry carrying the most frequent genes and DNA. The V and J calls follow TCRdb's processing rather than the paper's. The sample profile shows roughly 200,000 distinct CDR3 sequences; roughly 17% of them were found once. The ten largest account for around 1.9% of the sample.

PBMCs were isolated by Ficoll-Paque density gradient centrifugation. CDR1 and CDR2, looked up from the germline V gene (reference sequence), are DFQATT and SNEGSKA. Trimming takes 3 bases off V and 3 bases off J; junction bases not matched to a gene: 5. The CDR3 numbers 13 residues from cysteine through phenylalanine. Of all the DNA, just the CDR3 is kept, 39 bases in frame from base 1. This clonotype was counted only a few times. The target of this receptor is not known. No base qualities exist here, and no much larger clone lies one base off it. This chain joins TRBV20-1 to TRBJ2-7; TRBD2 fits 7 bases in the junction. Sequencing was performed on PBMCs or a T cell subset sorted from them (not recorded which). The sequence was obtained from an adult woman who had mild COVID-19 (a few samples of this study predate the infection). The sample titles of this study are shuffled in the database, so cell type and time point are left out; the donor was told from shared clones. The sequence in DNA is TGCAGTGCTAGGCCGGGGGGTATCTACGAGCAGTACTTC. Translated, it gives CSARPGGIYEQYF.